These T cell receptor beta chains were read from a single sample in a study of glioma-infiltrating T cells after dendritic cell vaccination. The assay was immunoSEQ multiplex PCR, and TCRdb's table has in-frame clones only and misses some. This sample yields 50,000 to 80,000 clones, of which around 83% are seen a single time; around 9.6% belongs to the top ten. The input for sequencing was blood, taken before dendritic cell vaccination. Source of these receptors: a human donor with glioblastoma. The CDR3 runs from the conserved cysteine through the conserved F or W. Fields, in order: clone size, J gene, V gene, CDR3 protein. Clone size, where shown, is once, few, many, or a class for clones that have expanded.

.,TRBJ1-1,TRBV29-1,CSVRQGGDTEAFF
few,TRBJ2-1,TRBV28,CASNSREVSYNEQFF
.,TRBJ2-6,TRBV6-4,CASSEQPGQANVLTF
.,TRBJ2-1,TRBV5-6,CASSTIYLADEQFF
.,TRBJ2-7,TRBV6-5,CAGSGTGGSYEQYF
.,TRBJ1-1,TRBV6-5,CASSTWNTEAFF
.,TRBJ2-5,TRBV7-9,CASSLGGQGASETQYF
.,TRBJ2-7,TRBV18,CASSPRGGTTSYEQYF
.,TRBJ2-2,TRBV29-1,CSAGRGANTGELFF
.,TRBJ1-6,TRBV2,CASSVLPAGEGPLHF
.,TRBJ1-5,TRBV28,CASSSGGVQPQHF
.,TRBJ2-3,TRBV14,CASTPLRGDTQYF
.,TRBJ1-3,TRBV7-2,CASSRTVTLGNTIYF
.,TRBJ1-4,TRBV7-9,CASSLGGTGVEKLFF
few,TRBJ2-5,TRBV5-1,CASSPRTGGGGETQYF
.,TRBJ2-5,TRBV7-9,CASSLGRGSDQETQYF
.,TRBJ2-7,TRBV7-9,CASSRARGGYEQYF
.,TRBJ2-1,TRBV11-2,CASSLDQVTGGQFF
.,TRBJ2-7,TRBV30,CAWSVSRRTGGYEQYF
few,TRBJ1-2,TRBV2,CASLGGALNYGYTF
.,TRBJ2-5,TRBV2,CASSDREQETQYF
.,TRBJ1-2,TRBV28,CASSLFSGGYGYTF
few,TRBJ2-2,TRBV7-6,CASSPTNLAGNTGELFF
.,TRBJ1-4,TRBV5-1,CASSPQSATNEKLFF
few,TRBJ2-5,TRBV27,CASSATAFKETQYF
few,TRBJ1-4,TRBV7-9,CASLQTGKDEKLFF
.,TRBJ1-2,TRBV7-2,CASSSLGLGYTF
.,TRBJ2-1,TRBV5-5,CASSPSGVRNEQFF
.,TRBJ2-1,TRBV7-6,CASSFQTSQGNEQFF
.,TRBJ1-3,TRBV27,CASSLTGGPGNTIYF